The rows below give T cell receptor beta chains drawn from one sample of a study of vaccination effects on CD4 cells after COVID-19. The assay was immunoSEQ multiplex PCR, and TCRdb's table has in-frame clones only and misses some. Here the sample spans about 22,000 clones, around 70% being singletons. Antigens of these TCRs are unknown. The starting material was CD4+ T cells from PBMCs cultured with HCoV-229E spike peptides, obtained before COVID-19 vaccination. These receptors all stem from a human donor who received a COVID-19 vaccine. Both conserved end residues are part of each CDR3. D genes are given only for firm matches. Expanded clones are given a class, and other clones once, few, many or no size at all.

cdr3_nt,cdr3_aa,j_call,v_call,clone_size,d_call
TGCGCCAGCAGTCCTCGGCGTAGCACAGATACGCAGTATTTT,CASSPRRSTDTQYF,TRBJ2-3,TRBV10-2,.,.
TGTGCCAGCAGCCAAGATTTGGGGGCCGAGCAGTACTTC,CASSQDLGAEQYF,TRBJ2-7,TRBV3-1/TRBV3-2,once,.
TGCGCCAGCAGCTTGGCTACCCACGAGGAAGAGACCCAGTACTTC,CASSLATHEEETQYF,TRBJ2-5,TRBV5-1,.,.
TGTGCCAGCAAACCAGGGGGGAGCTCCTACGAGCAGTACTTC,CASKPGGSSYEQYF,TRBJ2-7,TRBV6-6,.,.
TGCAGTGCTAGTCGGGGCCTGAACTCCTACGAGCAGTACTTC,CSASRGLNSYEQYF,TRBJ2-7,TRBV20-1,.,.
TGTGCCAGCAGCTTGCCGGCTAGCGGGTCTCTGAGCTCCTACAATGAGCAGTTCTTC,CASSLPASGSLSSYNEQFF,TRBJ2-1,TRBV5-4,.,TRBD2
TGTGCCAGTAGTCCAGAAAACTATGGCTACACCTTC,CASSPENYGYTF,TRBJ1-2,TRBV19,.,.
TGTGCCAGCAGCCCCACTAGCGGGAGCTCCTACGAGCAGTACTTC,CASSPTSGSSYEQYF,TRBJ2-7,TRBV14,.,TRBD2
TGCGCCAGCAGCCAAGTCCTAGCGGGGCGATACAATGAGCAGTTCTTC,CASSQVLAGRYNEQFF,TRBJ2-1,TRBV4-1,.,TRBD2
TGTGCCAGCAGCTTGGGCGCTAGCGGGGGCTACACCTTC,CASSLGASGGYTF,TRBJ1-2,TRBV5-6,.,.
TGTGCCAGCAGCGTAGGTCTAGCGGGGGAAGGCCAAGAGACCCAGTACTTC,CASSVGLAGEGQETQYF,TRBJ2-5,TRBV9,.,TRBD2
TGCGCCAGCAGCTTTAATACGCCAGGGGCACTTAATTCACCCCTCCACTTT,CASSFNTPGALNSPLHF,TRBJ1-6,TRBV5-1,.,.
TGCGCCAGCAAGGCAACGGGGGCTACCACAGATACGCAGTATTTT,CASKATGATTDTQYF,TRBJ2-3,TRBV5-1,.,.
TGTGCCACCGACAGGGGTAGCAATCAGCCCCAGCATTTT,CATDRGSNQPQHF,TRBJ1-5,TRBV19,.,TRBD1
TGTGCCAGCAGCCCCGGGACCCGCGAGCAGTACTTC,CASSPGTREQYF,TRBJ2-7,TRBV12-3/TRBV12-4,few,.
TGTGCCAGCAGTTTAGTCCTCTACGAGCAGTACTTC,CASSLVLYEQYF,TRBJ2-7,TRBV12-3/TRBV12-4,.,.
TGTGCCACCAGCAGAGATAGGACTTCTGACGAGCAGTACTTC,CATSRDRTSDEQYF,TRBJ2-7,TRBV15,.,.
TGTGCCAGAACAACTAATCTAGACGAGCAGTACTTC,CARTTNLDEQYF,TRBJ2-7,TRBV19,.,.
TGTGCCAGCAGCACTCAACAGGGGCGGTACGAAAAACTGTTTTTT,CASSTQQGRYEKLFF,TRBJ1-4,TRBV7-8,once,TRBD1
TGTGCCAGCAGCCGACAGGGCACTGAAGCTTTCTTT,CASSRQGTEAFF,TRBJ1-1,TRBV3-1/TRBV3-2,.,TRBD1
TGCGCCAGCAGCCAAGACTATGGACAGCCACAAGAGACCCAGTACTTC,CASSQDYGQPQETQYF,TRBJ2-5,TRBV4-1,.,.
TGTGCCAGCACCATGGAGAATGAGCAGTTCTTC,CASTMENEQFF,TRBJ2-1,TRBV12-3/TRBV12-4,.,.
TGTGCCAGCAGCTTCAAGGGTACAGATACGCAGTATTTT,CASSFKGTDTQYF,TRBJ2-3,TRBV11-2,.,.
TGTGCCAGCTCACGATCGGGACTAGCGGGAGAGGGAAGCACAGATACGCAGTATTTT,CASSRSGLAGEGSTDTQYF,TRBJ2-3,TRBV18,.,TRBD2
TGTGCCAGTAGTATATCCTTAGCGGGAGGGGGAGATACGCAGTATTTT,CASSISLAGGGDTQYF,TRBJ2-3,TRBV19,.,TRBD2